Below are 12 T cell receptor beta chains sequenced from a single sample in a study of blood T cell repertoires in COVID-19. Sequencing was performed with immunoSEQ multiplex PCR; in TCRdb, only in-frame clones are kept and a portion is missing. The data show roughly 250,000 clones, with around 90% seen just once and 1.6% held by the top ten. The sequenced sample was PBMCs or T cells enriched from blood (not recorded which). These receptors were obtained from a woman between 50 and 59 years old who had recovered from COVID-19.

The J gene is TRBJ1-5, the V gene TRBV5-6; D is undetermined. Trimming took off 1 base at V and 0 bases at J, with 17 bases between the two ends. The CDR3 covers 18 residues. Germline V gives CDR1 SGHDT, CDR2 YYEEEE. This CDR3 is CASSLLTPSGGSNQPQHF. The CDR3, as DNA: TGTGCCAGCAGCTTGTTGACCCCTTCCGGAGGTAGCAATCAGCCCCAGCATTTT.

The sample holds one count of this clone. The genes are TRBV7-9 and TRBJ2-3; 7 bases are a match to TRBD2. The CDR3 is 19 amino acids. J gave up 1 base and V 2 bases, and 15 bases lay outside the gene matches. CDR1 SEHNR and CDR2 FQNEAQ come from the germline V gene (reference sequence). The CDR3, as DNA: TGTGCCAGCAGCTTACCGAATGCCGCTCAGCGGGGACGCACAGATACGCAGTATTTT. Amino acids: CASSLPNAAQRGRTDTQYF.

The chain links TRBV7-9 to TRBJ1-4; D unclear. Germline V lookup: CDR1 SEHNR, CDR2 FQNEAQ (reference sequence). CDR3 length equals 13 residues. Trimming took off 4 bases at V and 10 bases at J, with 13 bases between the two ends. The CDR3 nucleotides read TGTGCCAGCAGCTCCTGGGTCTCGGGAAAACTGTTTTTT. Encoded protein: CASSSWVSGKLFF.

This chain connects TRBV10-3 to TRBJ2-1; the match to TRBD2 covers 11 bases. This CDR3 spans 15 amino acids. V was clipped by 3 bases and J by 5 bases; unmatched bases: 3. Germline V CDR1 and CDR2: ENHRY, SYGVKD. The DNA of the CDR3 is TGTGCCATCAGTGATAGACTAGCGGGGAACAATGAGCAGTTCTTC. Translation gives CAISDRLAGNNEQFF.

CDR3 sequence: CASSQKGLAEGTGELFF. The DNA of the CDR3 is TGTGCCAGCAGCCAAAAGGGACTAGCGGAAGGCACCGGGGAGCTGTTTTTT. V gene TRBV4-2 combines with J gene TRBJ2-2; 11 bases fit TRBD2. This CDR3 contains 17 residues. Germline V lookup: CDR1 LGHNA, CDR2 YNFKEQ. The trim removed 2 bases at V and 4 bases at J, leaving 6 bases unmatched.

This clone appeared a single time. This rearrangement joins TRBV27 to TRBJ1-4; 7 bases line up with TRBD1. The V segment lost 4 bases and the J segment 8 bases; nucleotides outside the gene matches: 4. The CDR3 has 13 residues. The germline V gene has CDR1 MNHEY and CDR2 SMNVEV (reference sequence). The CDR3 loop is CASSSMGQEKLFF. The CDR3 nucleotides are TGTGCCAGCAGTTCTATGGGACAGGAAAAACTGTTTTTT.

This chain uses TRBV27 with TRBJ2-5; 9 bases map to TRBD2. J was trimmed by 1 base and V by 6 bases; bases with no gene match: 6. CDR3 length equals 15 residues. Germline V lookup: CDR1 MNHEY, CDR2 SMNVEV (reference sequence). The CDR3 coding sequence is TGTGCCAGCAGCCTTAGCGGGGGTTCCCAAGAGACCCAGTACTTC. Translating gives CASSLSGGSQETQYF.

This chain uses TRBV7-2 with TRBJ2-7, with D perhaps TRBD2 (5 bases). CDR1 and CDR2 (germline): SGHTA, FQGNSA. The length of the CDR3 is 14 residues. V lost 3 bases and J 3 bases, leaving 12 bases between the germline ends. DNA for the CDR3: TGTGCCAGCAGCTTGAGCGGAGGTGGCTACGAGCAGTACTTC. This codes for CASSLSGGGYEQYF.

For the CDR3, the DNA is TGTGCCAGCAGCTCCCGCTTGAGCTATGGCTACACCTTC. Protein: CASSSRLSYGYTF. V usage is TRBV5-4 and J usage is TRBJ1-2; D unresolved. The V and J ends lost 3 bases and 4 bases respectively, with 10 bases between them. Germline V gene sequence: CDR1 SGHNT, CDR2 YYREEE (reference sequence). The CDR3 length is 13 residues. Using reference TRBV5-4 and TRBJ1-2 for the parts outside the CDR3, the full variable domain is ETGVTQSPTHLIKTRGQQVTLRCSSQSGHNTVSWYQQALGQGPQFIFQYYREEENGRGNFPPRFSGLQFPNYSSELNVNALELDDSALYLCASSSRLSYGYTFGSGTRLTVV.

The genes are TRBV9 and TRBJ2-1; 7 bases map to TRBD2. V trimming: 4 bases; J trimming: 3 bases; junction bases outside the gene matches: 7. The CDR3 has 15 amino acids. Germline CDR1 reads SGDLS; CDR2 reads YYNGEE. The CDR3 sequence is CASSTGTTNYNEQFF. The CDR3 DNA reads TGTGCCAGCAGCACCGGGACTACCAACTACAATGAGCAGTTCTTC.

The V gene is TRBV7-2, the J gene TRBJ2-5; D unclear. Per the germline V gene, CDR1 is SGHTA and CDR2 is FQGNSA. The CDR3 runs 13 residues. With 1 base removed from V and 2 bases from J, the gap between germline ends came to 5 bases. The CDR3 region has the DNA TGTGCCAGCAGCTTAGGGGCGCAAGAGACCCAGTACTTC. Protein: CASSLGAQETQYF.

The V call is TRBV7-3, the J call TRBJ1-2, with D unclear. This CDR3 spans 13 amino acids. Germline loops: CDR1 SGHTA, CDR2 FQGTGA. V was trimmed by 2 bases and J by 7 bases, leaving 11 bases between them. CDR3 in DNA: TGTGCCAGCAGCTTAGCGGGCAGCGGTGGCTACACCTTC. Residues: CASSLAGSGGYTF.